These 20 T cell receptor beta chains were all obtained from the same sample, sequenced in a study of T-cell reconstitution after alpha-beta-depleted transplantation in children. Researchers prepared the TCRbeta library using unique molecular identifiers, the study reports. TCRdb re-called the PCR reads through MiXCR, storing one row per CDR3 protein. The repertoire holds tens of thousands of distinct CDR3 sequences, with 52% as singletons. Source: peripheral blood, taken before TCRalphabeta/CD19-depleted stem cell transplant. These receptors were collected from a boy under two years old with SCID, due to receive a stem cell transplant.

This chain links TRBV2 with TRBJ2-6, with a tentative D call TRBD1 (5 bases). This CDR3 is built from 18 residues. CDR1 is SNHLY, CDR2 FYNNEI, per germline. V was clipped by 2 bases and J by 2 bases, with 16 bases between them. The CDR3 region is CASSEFLRGSTGANVLTF. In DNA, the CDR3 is TGTGCCAGCAGTGAATTTTTAAGGGGATCCACTGGGGCCAACGTCCTGACTTTC.

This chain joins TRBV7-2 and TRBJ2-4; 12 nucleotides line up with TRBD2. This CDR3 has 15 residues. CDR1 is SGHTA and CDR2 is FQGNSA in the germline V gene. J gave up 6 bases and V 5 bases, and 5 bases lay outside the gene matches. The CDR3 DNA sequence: TGTGCCAGCAGCCCTAGACTAGCGGGGGTAAACATTCAGTACTTC. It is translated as CASSPRLAGVNIQYF.

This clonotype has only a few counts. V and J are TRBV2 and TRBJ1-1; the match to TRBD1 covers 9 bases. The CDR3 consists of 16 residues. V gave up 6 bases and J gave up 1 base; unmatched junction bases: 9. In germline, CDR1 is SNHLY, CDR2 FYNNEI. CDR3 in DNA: TGTGCCAGCAGGGCGGACGGGGACAGGGCGAACACTGAAGCTTTCTTT. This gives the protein CASRADGDRANTEAFF.

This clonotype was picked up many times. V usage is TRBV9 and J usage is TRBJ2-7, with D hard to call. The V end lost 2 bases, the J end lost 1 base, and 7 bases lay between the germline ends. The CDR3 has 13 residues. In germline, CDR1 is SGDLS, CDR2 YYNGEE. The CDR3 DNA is TGTGCCAGCAGCGTGGCCGTTTCCTACGAGCAGTACTTC. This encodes CASSVAVSYEQYF. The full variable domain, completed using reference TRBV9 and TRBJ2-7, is DSGVTQTPKHLITATGQRVTLRCSPRSGDLSVYWYQQSLDQGLQFLIQYYNGEERAKGNILERFSAQQFPDLHSELNLSSLELGDSALYFCASSVAVSYEQYFGPGTRLTVT.

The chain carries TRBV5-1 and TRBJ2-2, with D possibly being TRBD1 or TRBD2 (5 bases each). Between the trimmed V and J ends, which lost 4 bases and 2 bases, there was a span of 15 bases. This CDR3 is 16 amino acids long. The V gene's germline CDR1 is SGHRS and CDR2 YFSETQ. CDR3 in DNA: TGCGCCAGCAGCACCGGGACGGCACCAAACACCGGGGAGCTGTTTTTT. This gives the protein CASSTGTAPNTGELFF. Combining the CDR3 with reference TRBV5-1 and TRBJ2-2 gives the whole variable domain KAGVTQTPRYLIKTRGQQVTLSCSPISGHRSVSWYQQTPGQGLQFLFEYFSETQRNKGNFPGRFSGRQFSNSRSEMNVSTLELGDSALYLCASSTGTAPNTGELFFGEGSRLTVL.

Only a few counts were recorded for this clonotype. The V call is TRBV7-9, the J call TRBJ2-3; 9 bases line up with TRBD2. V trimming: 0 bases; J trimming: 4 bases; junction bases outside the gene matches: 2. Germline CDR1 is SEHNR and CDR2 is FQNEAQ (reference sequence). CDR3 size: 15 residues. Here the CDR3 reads CASSLARGGPDTQYF. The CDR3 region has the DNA TGTGCCAGCAGCTTAGCGCGGGGGGGCCCAGATACGCAGTATTTT.

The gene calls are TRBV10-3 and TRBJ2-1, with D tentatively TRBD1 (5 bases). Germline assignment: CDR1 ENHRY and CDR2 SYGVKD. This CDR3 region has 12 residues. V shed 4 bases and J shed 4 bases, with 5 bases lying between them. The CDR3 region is CAISGQYNEQFF. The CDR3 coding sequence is TGTGCCATCAGTGGACAGTACAATGAGCAGTTCTTC.

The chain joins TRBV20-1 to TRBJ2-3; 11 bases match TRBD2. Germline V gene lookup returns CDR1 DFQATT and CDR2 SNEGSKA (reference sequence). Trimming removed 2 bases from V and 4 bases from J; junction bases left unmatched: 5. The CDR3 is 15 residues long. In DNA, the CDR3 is TGCAGTGCTAGATCGGGGACTAGCGGAGCAGATACGCAGTATTTT. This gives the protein CSARSGTSGADTQYF.

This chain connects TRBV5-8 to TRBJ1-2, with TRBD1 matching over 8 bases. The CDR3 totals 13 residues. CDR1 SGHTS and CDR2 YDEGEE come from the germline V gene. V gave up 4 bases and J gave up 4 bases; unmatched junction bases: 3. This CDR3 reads CASSPDRVYGYTF. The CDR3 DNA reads TGTGCCAGCAGCCCGGACAGGGTCTATGGCTACACCTTC.

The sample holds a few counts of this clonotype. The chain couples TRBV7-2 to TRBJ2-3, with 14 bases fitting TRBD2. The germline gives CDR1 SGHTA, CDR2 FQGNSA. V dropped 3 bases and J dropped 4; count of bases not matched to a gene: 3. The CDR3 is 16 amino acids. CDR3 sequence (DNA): TGTGCCAGCAGCTTCCTGACTAGCGGGGGGGCAGATACGCAGTATTTT. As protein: CASSFLTSGGADTQYF.

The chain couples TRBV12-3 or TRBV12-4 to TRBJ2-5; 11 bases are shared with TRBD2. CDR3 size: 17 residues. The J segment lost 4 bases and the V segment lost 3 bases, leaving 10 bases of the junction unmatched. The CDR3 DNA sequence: TGTGCCAGCAGTTTCCTCCTTAGCGGGGGGGCCGGAGAGACCCAGTACTTC. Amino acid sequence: CASSFLLSGGAGETQYF.

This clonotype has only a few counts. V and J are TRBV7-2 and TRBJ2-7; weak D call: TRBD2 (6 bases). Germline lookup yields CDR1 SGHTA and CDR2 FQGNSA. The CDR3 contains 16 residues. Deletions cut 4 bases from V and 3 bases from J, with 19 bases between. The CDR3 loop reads CASSSHSGSGYYEQYF. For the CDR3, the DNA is TGTGCCAGCAGCTCCCACTCCGGGAGCGGTTACTACGAGCAGTACTTC.

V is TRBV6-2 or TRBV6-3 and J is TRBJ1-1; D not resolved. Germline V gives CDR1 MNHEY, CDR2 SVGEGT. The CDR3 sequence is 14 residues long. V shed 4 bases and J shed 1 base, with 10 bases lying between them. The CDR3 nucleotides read TGTGCCAGCAGTTTAAGATGGTCGAACACTGAAGCTTTCTTT. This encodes CASSLRWSNTEAFF.

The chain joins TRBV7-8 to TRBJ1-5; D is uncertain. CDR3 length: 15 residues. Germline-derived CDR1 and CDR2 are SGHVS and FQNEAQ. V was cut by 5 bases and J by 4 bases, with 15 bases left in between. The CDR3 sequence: CASSASRGLNQPQHF. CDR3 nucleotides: TGTGCCAGCAGCGCCAGCCGGGGATTAAATCAGCCCCAGCATTTT.

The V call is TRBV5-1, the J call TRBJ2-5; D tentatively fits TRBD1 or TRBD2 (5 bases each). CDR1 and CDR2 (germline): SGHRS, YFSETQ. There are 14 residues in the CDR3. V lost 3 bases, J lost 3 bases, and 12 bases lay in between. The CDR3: CASSSRDQKETQYF. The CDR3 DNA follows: TGCGCCAGCAGCTCCAGGGACCAGAAAGAGACCCAGTACTTC.

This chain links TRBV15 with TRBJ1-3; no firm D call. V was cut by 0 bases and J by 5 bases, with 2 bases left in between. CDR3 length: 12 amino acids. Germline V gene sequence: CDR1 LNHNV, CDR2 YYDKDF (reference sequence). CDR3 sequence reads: CATSRERNTIYF. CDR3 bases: TGTGCCACCAGCAGAGAGCGAAACACCATATATTTT.

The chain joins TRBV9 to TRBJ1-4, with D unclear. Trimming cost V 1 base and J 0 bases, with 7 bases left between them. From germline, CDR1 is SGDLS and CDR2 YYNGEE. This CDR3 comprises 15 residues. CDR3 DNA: TGTGCCAGCAGCGTACAGCCTGCAACTAATGAAAAACTGTTTTTT. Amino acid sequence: CASSVQPATNEKLFF.

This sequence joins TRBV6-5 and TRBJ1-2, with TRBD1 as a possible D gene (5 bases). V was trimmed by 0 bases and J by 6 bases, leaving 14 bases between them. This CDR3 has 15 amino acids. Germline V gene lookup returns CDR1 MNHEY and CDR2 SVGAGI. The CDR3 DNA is TGTGCCAGCAGTTACTCGGGCAGGGAGGGGAATGGCTACACCTTC. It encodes CASSYSGREGNGYTF.

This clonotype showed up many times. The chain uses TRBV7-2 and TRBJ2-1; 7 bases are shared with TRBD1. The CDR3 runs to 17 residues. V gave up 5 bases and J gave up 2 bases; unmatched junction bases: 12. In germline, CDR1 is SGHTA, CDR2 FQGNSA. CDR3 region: CASSPTGTVLTYNEQFF. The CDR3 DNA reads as TGTGCCAGCAGCCCAACCGGGACAGTTTTAACCTACAATGAGCAGTTCTTC.

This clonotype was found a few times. The CDR3 is CASSQEPQGLYEQYF. As DNA, the CDR3 is TGCGCCAGCAGCCAAGAACCCCAGGGACTCTACGAGCAGTACTTC. The V and J genes are TRBV4-3 and TRBJ2-7, with D maybe TRBD2 (6 bases). This CDR3 comprises 15 residues. Trimming cost V 0 bases and J 3 bases, with 12 bases left between them. Germline CDR1 and CDR2: LGHNA and YSLEER.